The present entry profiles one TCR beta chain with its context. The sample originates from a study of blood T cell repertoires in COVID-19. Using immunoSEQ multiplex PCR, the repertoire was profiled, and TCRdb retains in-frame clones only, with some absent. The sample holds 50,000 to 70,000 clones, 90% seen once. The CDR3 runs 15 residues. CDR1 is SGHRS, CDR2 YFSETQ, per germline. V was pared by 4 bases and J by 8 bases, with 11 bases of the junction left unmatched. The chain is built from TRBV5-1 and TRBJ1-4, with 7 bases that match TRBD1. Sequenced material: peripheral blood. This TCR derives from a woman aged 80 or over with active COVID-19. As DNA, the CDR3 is TGCGCCAGCAGCAGCGGACAGGAACAAAAAGAAAAACTGTTTTTT. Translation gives CASSSGQEQKEKLFF.